Listed here is a single TCR beta chain. Assay used: immunoSEQ multiplex PCR; TCRdb lists only in-frame clones, some missing. The sample has 35,000 to 50,000 clones; just over 85% are singletons. V dropped 0 bases and J dropped 3 bases, with 11 bases sitting between them. Germline V gene data show CDR1 as KGHSH and CDR2 as LQKENI. CDR3 size: 15 residues. The entry originates in a study of blood T cell repertoires in COVID-19. The specimen sequenced was peripheral blood. The source of this sequence is a man in his sixties with active COVID-19. The V call is TRBV18, the J call TRBJ1-1, with a possible D match to TRBD1 (5 bases). Written as DNA, the CDR3 is TGTGCCAGCTCACCACCGCAGGGAAGGGACACTGAAGCTTTCTTT. Translating it yields CASSPPQGRDTEAFF. The complete variable domain, with remaining parts taken from reference TRBV18 and TRBJ1-1, reads NAGVMQNPRHLVRRRGQEARLRCSPMKGHSHVYWYRQLPEEGLKFMVYLQKENIIDESGMPKERFSAEFPKEGPSILRIQQVVRGDSAAYFCASSPPQGRDTEAFFGQGTRLTVV.